This T cell receptor beta chain stems from a study of blood T cells in healthy people across ages. Study findings and constraints: A strong correlation between TCR beta diversity and naive T cell percentage was seen.

With respect to this clonotype: Its antigen remains unknown.

V was clipped by 2 bases and J by 18 bases, with 30 bases between them. Germline-derived CDR1 and CDR2 are SGHRS and YFSETQ. There are 17 residues in the CDR3. The amount of total RNA extracted per sample was at least 5.5 micrograms. Sample-barcoded 5' priming and a J-beta primer mix drove a second PCR of roughly 6 to 12 cycles. MiXCR was run by TCRdb on the 5' RACE reads, yielding one entry per CDR3 protein. The sample holds roughly 900,000 distinct CDR3 sequences, about 28% seen once. Sequencing was performed on blood. The sequence was collected from a woman older than 75 in good health. This rearrangement joins TRBV5-1 to TRBJ2-6; D is possibly TRBD1 (5 bases). The CDR3 bases are TGCGCCAGCAGCTTCTTGGCCCCAGGGTCTGGGGCCAACGTCTGGACTTTC. Protein: CASSFLAPGSGANVWTF.